The clone carrying this TCR beta chain was seen only once. This sample is part of a study of blood T cell repertoires in COVID-19. Study information: Acute and convalescent COVID-19 samples came from the United States, Italy and Spain. T cells, B-cell-depleted T cells, or PBMCs provided the cDNA or gDNA that served as material.

Study processing details: Estimation of nucleated cell counts was performed using reference gene primer amplification. Using immunoSEQ multiplex PCR, the repertoire was profiled, and TCRdb retains in-frame clones only, with some absent. That table supplies the V and J calls and clone size; D and trimming were determined from the DNA. The sample lists 40,000 to 55,000 clones; roughly 90% were seen once. The trim removed 3 bases at V and 7 bases at J, leaving 3 bases unmatched. The CDR3 length is 14 residues. CDR1 and CDR2 (germline): LGHDT, YNNKEL (reference sequence). The source of this sequence is a human donor in a cohort sampled during active COVID-19. The rearrangement links TRBV3-1 (or the pseudogene TRBV3-2) to TRBJ1-6, with TRBD1 matching 7 bases. Input material: peripheral blood. CDR3 sequence (DNA): TGTGCCAGCAGCCAGGGGACAGTGAATTCACCCCTCCACTTT. It encodes CASSQGTVNSPLHF.